The T cell receptor beta chain described here comes from a study of cytomegalovirus exposure and HLA in healthy donors. The PCR employed 60 Vbeta primers together with 13 Jbeta primers. The method was immunoSEQ multiplex PCR; TCRdb's version includes in-frame clones alone and lacks a portion of them. The sample comprises 80,000 to 95,000 clones, 84% of which are singletons, and 5.6% rests with the top ten. By share, this clone counts as medium-sized. Its target is unknown. Findings of the study overall: Specific recognition of CMV antigens was confirmed in vitro for three chains (all CMV-associated).

The V end was cut by 4 bases, the J end by 5 bases, with 11 bases between. Germline loops: CDR1 WNHNN, CDR2 SYGVQD (reference sequence). There are 13 residues in the CDR3. Specimen: PBMCs. This chain links TRBV10-1 with TRBJ1-2; D gene ambiguous. The source of this sequence is a woman aged 18-35 years in good health and CMV-seropositive. The CDR3 coding sequence is TGCGCCAGCAGTGTACGGGATCCTTATGGCTACACCTTC. Translating it yields CASSVRDPYGYTF.